This is a list of T cell receptor beta chains from one sample in a study of blood T cell repertoires in COVID-19. Only in-frame clones appear in the TCRdb table, and some are missing; sequencing was by immunoSEQ multiplex PCR. The sample lists a few hundred thousand clones; approximately 86% were seen once. Sequencing was done on a sample of peripheral blood. These receptors were obtained from a man aged 18 to 30 with active or convalescent COVID-19. The CDR3 runs from the conserved cysteine through the conserved F or W. The D gene is left open where the match is weak. Clone size is shown for a subset of rows, as once, few, many or a class of expanded clone.

clone_size | d_call | j_call | v_call | cdr3_nt | cdr3_aa
- | TRBD2 | TRBJ2-3 | TRBV5-4 | TGTGCCAGCAGCCCTACTAGCGGCACGCAGTATTTT | CASSPTSGTQYF
- | - | TRBJ2-5 | TRBV20-1 | TGCAGTGCCCCCGTCGGGGAGACCCAGTACTTC | CSAPVGETQYF
- | - | TRBJ2-7 | TRBV6-5 | TGTGCCAGCACCAGCGCCGAGACCTACGAGCAGTACTTC | CASTSAETYEQYF
- | - | TRBJ1-1 | TRBV30 | TGTGCCGGAGGACTGGTTAACACTGAAGCTTTCTTT | CAGGLVNTEAFF
- | TRBD2 | TRBJ2-3 | TRBV7-3 | TGTGCCAGCAGCCCCATTCTAGCGGGAGGGATAGATACGCAGTATTTT | CASSPILAGGIDTQYF
- | - | TRBJ1-5 | TRBV7-9 | TGTGCCAGCAGCTTTGAGGGAAATCGGGGCAATCAGCCCCAGCATTTT | CASSFEGNRGNQPQHF
- | TRBD2 | TRBJ2-1 | TRBV19 | TGTGCCAGTAGTTCCCAGCGGGGGAATGAGCAGTTCTTC | CASSSQRGNEQFF
- | - | TRBJ2-6 | TRBV7-2 | TGTGCCAGCAGCTTATCCCTAACCACCTCTGGGGCCAACGTCCTGACTTTC | CASSLSLTTSGANVLTF
- | TRBD2 | TRBJ2-1 | TRBV10-3 | TGTGCCATCAGTGAGGGACTAGCGGGAGATGTTTCCTACAATGAGCAGTTCTTC | CAISEGLAGDVSYNEQFF
- | - | TRBJ1-2 | TRBV5-1 | TGCGCCAGCAGCCCGAACCGGCCGGGTGAGGGCTACACCTTC | CASSPNRPGEGYTF
- | TRBD2 | TRBJ2-2 | TRBV2 | TGTGCCAGCGGTCCAGCGGGGGGAAACACCGGGGAGCTGTTTTTT | CASGPAGGNTGELFF
- | TRBD1 | TRBJ1-5 | TRBV6-5 | TGTGCCAGCAGTTCCACAGGGGGACAGCCCCAGCATTTT | CASSSTGGQPQHF
- | - | TRBJ2-7 | TRBV4-1 | TGCGCCAGCAGCCAAACGGGGGATGCTTACGAGCAGTACTTC | CASSQTGDAYEQYF
- | - | TRBJ2-5 | TRBV30 | TGTGCCTGGAATTTCGCAGGATACCAAGAGACCCAGTACTTC | CAWNFAGYQETQYF
many | - | TRBJ1-3 | TRBV4-2 | TGTGCCAGCAGCCAAGGTGACGACAGCTCTGGAAACACCATATATTTT | CASSQGDDSSGNTIYF
- | - | TRBJ2-6 | TRBV5-1 | TGCGCCAGCAGCTCGGGTGTCGCTGGGGCCAACGTCCTGACTTTC | CASSSGVAGANVLTF
- | - | TRBJ2-7 | TRBV12-3/TRBV12-4 | TGTGCCAGCAGTTCGGCGCGTAGTACAGCTCAGTACTTC | CASSSARSTAQYF
- | TRBD2 | TRBJ2-3 | TRBV7-2 | TGTGCCAGCAGACCAAGACTAGCGGGGCGGGAAAGGCAGTATTTT | CASRPRLAGRERQYF
- | - | TRBJ1-1 | TRBV7-9 | TGTGCCAGCAGCTTATCGTTAAACACTGAAGCTTTCTTT | CASSLSLNTEAFF
- | - | TRBJ1-3 | TRBV7-2 | TGTGCCAGCGGACCATACAGGGATTCAGGGACTGGAAACACCATATATTTT | CASGPYRDSGTGNTIYF
- | TRBD2 | TRBJ2-1 | TRBV28 | TGTGCCAGCAGTACTAATCCTGGGGTCGGGGGGAGCAATGAGCAGTTCTTC | CASSTNPGVGGSNEQFF
few | - | TRBJ2-7 | TRBV6-2/TRBV6-3 | TGTGCCAGCAGTTACTCGTCTAGCTCTTACGAGCAGTACTTC | CASSYSSSSYEQYF
- | TRBD1 | TRBJ1-4 | TRBV14 | TGTGCCAGCAGCCATGGATACAGGGGGCGGGGTGAAAAACTGTTTTTT | CASSHGYRGRGEKLFF
- | TRBD1 | TRBJ1-5 | TRBV24-1 | TGTGCCACCAGTGCCGCGGGACAGGGTGTGAATCAGCCCCAGCATTTT | CATSAAGQGVNQPQHF
- | - | TRBJ2-2 | TRBV24-1 | TGTGCCACCAAGAAGGAGGGCACCGGGGAGCTGTTTTTT | CATKKEGTGELFF
- | TRBD2 | TRBJ2-7 | TRBV25-1 | TGTGCCAGCAGTGAGGCCTCCACAGCGGGAGCCCACGAGCAGTACTTC | CASSEASTAGAHEQYF